The 18 T cell receptor beta chains below were found in one sample sequenced in a study of shared clonotypes between healthy human individuals. Using immunoSEQ multiplex PCR, the repertoire was profiled, and TCRdb retains in-frame clones only, with some absent. This table holds about 600,000 clones, about 96% found once. The sample comprised naive CD4+ T cells sorted from blood. The subset is: CD45RA+ positively selected. The receptor source for this set is a woman aged 25 to 39 in good health.

The rearrangement joins TRBV28 to TRBJ1-3; D is unresolved. Germline CDR1 and CDR2: MDHEN and SYDVKM. The CDR3 covers 15 residues. Trimming shortened V by 3 bases and J by 0 bases, and 9 bases separated the two germline ends. The CDR3 spells CASSFPWSSGNTIYF. The CDR3 DNA sequence: TGTGCCAGCAGTTTCCCTTGGAGCTCTGGAAACACCATATATTTT. The full variable domain, completed using reference TRBV28 and TRBJ1-3, is DVKVTQSSRYLVKRTGEKVFLECVQDMDHENMFWYRQDPGLGLRLIYFSYDVKMKEKGDIPEGYSVSREKKERFSLILESASTNQTSMYLCASSFPWSSGNTIYFGEGSWLTVV.

The J gene is TRBJ2-4, the V gene TRBV6-4, with D hard to call. The V and J ends lost 0 bases and 0 bases respectively, with 9 bases between them. This CDR3 region has 16 residues. Germline V CDR1 and CDR2: MRHNA, SNTAGT. CDR3 in amino acids: CASSDSQELAKNIQYF. CDR3 DNA: TGTGCCAGCAGTGACTCCCAGGAATTAGCCAAAAACATTCAGTACTTC.

The rearrangement uses TRBV19 and TRBJ2-1; 7 bases align to TRBD1. Germline V CDR1 and CDR2: LNHDA, SQIVND (reference sequence). The ends lost 4 bases at V and 5 bases at J; junction bases unmatched: 5. CDR3 length: 14 residues. In DNA, the CDR3 is TGTGCCAGTAGTAGCCTTCAGGGGGACAATGAGCAGTTCTTC. Translation: CASSSLQGDNEQFF.

This chain links TRBV18 with TRBJ2-7; 8 nucleotides agree with TRBD1. This CDR3 has 18 amino acids. Trimming cost V 6 bases and J 6 bases; bases outside gene matches: 22. From germline, CDR1 is KGHSH and CDR2 LQKENI. The CDR3 protein is CASSFQGTGSGVPPEQYF. CDR3 sequence (DNA): TGTGCCAGCTCCTTCCAGGGGACAGGTTCGGGAGTTCCACCCGAGCAGTACTTC. The whole variable domain, filled in from reference TRBV18 and TRBJ2-7, reads NAGVMQNPRHLVRRRGQEARLRCSPMKGHSHVYWYRQLPEEGLKFMVYLQKENIIDESGMPKERFSAEFPKEGPSILRIQQVVRGDSAAYFCASSFQGTGSGVPPEQYFGPGTRLTVT.

CDR3 sequence reads: CASSQEPGRELFF. The DNA of the CDR3 is TGCGCCAGCAGCCAGGAGCCGGGTAGGGAGCTGTTTTTT. The J gene is TRBJ2-2, the V gene TRBV4-1; D not resolved. Per the germline V gene, CDR1 is MGHRA and CDR2 is YSYEKL. The ends were cut back, 3 bases at V and 9 bases at J, with 11 bases in the middle. This CDR3 comprises 13 residues.

This clone is a singleton in its sample. The chain uses TRBV5-1 and TRBJ1-6; TRBD1 agrees at 7 bases. The CDR3 sequence is 14 residues long. CDR1 is SGHRS, CDR2 YFSETQ, per germline. V was clipped by 5 bases and J by 3 bases; unmatched bases: 2. CDR3 bases: TGCGCCAGCAGTCGGGACAGCTATAATTCACCCCTCCACTTT. Protein product: CASSRDSYNSPLHF.

V gene TRBV29-1 combines with J gene TRBJ2-5; unclear D gene. CDR1 and CDR2 from the germline V gene are SQVTM and ANQGSEA. This CDR3 contains 10 residues. V lost 7 bases to trimming and J lost 6 bases, with 9 bases between them. The CDR3: CSAEGQTQYF. For the CDR3, the DNA is TGCAGCGCCGAAGGACAGACCCAGTACTTC.

This chain connects TRBV6-5 to TRBJ2-7; 7 bases are a match to TRBD1. V lost 5 bases, J lost 3 bases, and 10 bases stayed unmatched. CDR1 is MNHEY and CDR2 is SVGAGI in the germline V gene. The CDR3 consists of 15 residues. CDR3 DNA: TGTGCCAGCAGTACAAGGGGGCCTCGCGACTACGAGCAGTACTTC. This sequence encodes CASSTRGPRDYEQYF.

This rearrangement joins TRBV28 to TRBJ2-6; possibly TRBD2 for D (6 bases). Trimming took off 1 base at V and 4 bases at J, with 11 bases between the two ends. This CDR3 region has 16 residues. CDR1 is MDHEN, CDR2 SYDVKM, per germline. CDR3 nucleotides: TGTGCCAGCAGTTTATATCGGGACTCCGGGGCCAACGTCCTGACTTTC. Its translation: CASSLYRDSGANVLTF.

CDR3 DNA: TGTGCCAGCAGAGATCGGGAGCGGCACCAAGAGACCCAGTACTTC. Translating gives CASRDRERHQETQYF. J is TRBJ2-5 and V is TRBV28; D might be TRBD2 (6 bases). Trimming took off 6 bases at V and 0 bases at J, with 14 bases between the two ends. The CDR3 is 15 amino acids. CDR1 is MDHEN and CDR2 is SYDVKM in the germline V gene.

The gene calls are TRBV11-3 and TRBJ1-4; a possible D gene is TRBD1 (6 bases). Germline CDR1 is SGHNT and CDR2 is YENEEA. The CDR3 is 16 amino acids. Trimming took 1 base from V and 5 from J, leaving 14 bases between them. CDR3 coding DNA: TGTGCCAGCAGCTTAGTATCGGGGGCTAAGAATGAAAAACTGTTTTTT. Translating gives CASSLVSGAKNEKLFF.

This chain links TRBV6-5 with TRBJ1-2; 7 positions match TRBD1. After removal of 3 bases from V and 1 base from J, the junction contained 5 bases not matched to a gene. The length of the CDR3 is 15 residues. Germline CDR1 is MNHEY and CDR2 is SVGAGI. The CDR3: CASSYRGQFNYGYTF. The CDR3 DNA reads TGTGCCAGCAGTTATCGGGGACAGTTTAACTATGGCTACACCTTC.

V usage is TRBV2 and J usage is TRBJ2-1, with 7 bases aligning to TRBD2. The CDR3 length is 15 residues. V lost 7 bases and J lost 5; bases outside the gene matches: 11. Germline V gene data show CDR1 as SNHLY and CDR2 as FYNNEI. The CDR3 here is CASTGTIGGHNEQFF. CDR3 coding DNA: TGTGCCAGCACCGGGACTATCGGGGGACACAATGAGCAGTTCTTC.

This sequence joins TRBV18 and TRBJ1-1; D is perhaps TRBD1 (5 bases). This CDR3 is 15 amino acids long. Per the germline V gene, CDR1 is KGHSH and CDR2 is LQKENI. The V and J ends lost 5 bases and 1 base respectively, with 14 bases between them. In DNA form, the CDR3 reads TGTGCCAGCTCAGTCCAGGGCAGGGAGAACACTGAAGCTTTCTTT. It specifies CASSVQGRENTEAFF.

In its sample, this clone was seen once. The V call is TRBV5-1, the J call TRBJ1-2; D perhaps matches TRBD1 (5 bases). CDR3 length: 14 amino acids. V was trimmed by 0 bases and J by 7 bases, leaving 13 bases between them. Germline V gene data show CDR1 as SGHRS and CDR2 as YFSETQ. The CDR3 here is CASSLADQGGGYTF. The CDR3 region has the DNA TGCGCCAGCAGCTTGGCCGACCAGGGAGGTGGCTACACCTTC. Together with reference TRBV5-1 and TRBJ1-2, the CDR3 gives the full variable domain: KAGVTQTPRYLIKTRGQQVTLSCSPISGHRSVSWYQQTPGQGLQFLFEYFSETQRNKGNFPGRFSGRQFSNSRSEMNVSTLELGDSALYLCASSLADQGGGYTFGSGTRLTVV.

This clone was detected only once. The rearrangement joins TRBV25-1 to TRBJ2-1; possible D gene TRBD2, 5 bases. The V and J ends lost 7 bases and 0 bases respectively, with 13 bases between them. The CDR3 contains 15 residues. Germline assignment: CDR1 MGHDK and CDR2 SYGVNS. CDR3 residues: CASNSPGSSYNEQFF. The CDR3 region has the DNA TGTGCCAGCAATTCTCCGGGGAGCTCCTACAATGAGCAGTTCTTC.

V gene TRBV11-2 combines with J gene TRBJ2-2; 7 bases are a match to TRBD2. V dropped 3 bases and J dropped 6; count of bases not matched to a gene: 10. Germline CDR1 reads SGHAT; CDR2 reads FQNNGV. This CDR3 is built from 16 residues. The DNA for the CDR3 is TGTGCCAGCAGCTTCAACGGGACTATTGTCTCCGGGGAGCTGTTTTTT. Its protein is CASSFNGTIVSGELFF.

This clone appeared a single time. The chain links TRBV18 to TRBJ2-7, with D possibly matching TRBD2 (5 bases). The CDR3 totals 12 residues. Trimming shortened V by 3 bases and J by 12 bases, and 15 bases separated the two germline ends. CDR1 is KGHSH and CDR2 is LQKENI in the germline V gene. This chain's CDR3 is CASSPSGSSRYF. CDR3 coding DNA: TGTGCCAGCTCACCCTCGGGATCCAGTCGGTACTTC. Full variable domain (outside the CDR3, taken from reference TRBV18 and TRBJ2-7): NAGVMQNPRHLVRRRGQEARLRCSPMKGHSHVYWYRQLPEEGLKFMVYLQKENIIDESGMPKERFSAEFPKEGPSILRIQQVVRGDSAAYFCASSPSGSSRYFGPGTRLTVT.